A single T cell receptor (beta chain) is shown here with its context. This specimen belongs to a study of blood T cell repertoires in COVID-19. Across the study: Samples taken during acute and convalescent COVID-19 were collected in the United States, Italy and Spain. PBMCs, B-cell-depleted T cells, or T cells provided the cDNA or gDNA that made up the material.

Germline CDR1 MNHNY, CDR2 SVGAGI (reference sequence). The CDR3 length is 15 residues. Trimming cost V 5 bases and J 3 bases, with 14 bases left between them. Per the authors' pipeline: Using reference gene primer amplification, nucleated cell counts were estimated. Sequencing was performed with immunoSEQ multiplex PCR; in TCRdb, only in-frame clones are kept and a portion is missing. V and J calls plus clone size are reproduced from that table; the DNA served to infer D and trimming. The profile shows around 100,000 clones, approximately 80% of them singletons. Sequencing input: peripheral blood. This receptor was obtained from a human donor in a cohort sampled during active COVID-19. The chain uses TRBV6-6 and TRBJ1-5; D unclear. The CDR3 sequence: CASSQLPQDNQPQHF. DNA for the CDR3: TGTGCCAGCAGTCAACTACCACAAGACAATCAGCCCCAGCATTTT.